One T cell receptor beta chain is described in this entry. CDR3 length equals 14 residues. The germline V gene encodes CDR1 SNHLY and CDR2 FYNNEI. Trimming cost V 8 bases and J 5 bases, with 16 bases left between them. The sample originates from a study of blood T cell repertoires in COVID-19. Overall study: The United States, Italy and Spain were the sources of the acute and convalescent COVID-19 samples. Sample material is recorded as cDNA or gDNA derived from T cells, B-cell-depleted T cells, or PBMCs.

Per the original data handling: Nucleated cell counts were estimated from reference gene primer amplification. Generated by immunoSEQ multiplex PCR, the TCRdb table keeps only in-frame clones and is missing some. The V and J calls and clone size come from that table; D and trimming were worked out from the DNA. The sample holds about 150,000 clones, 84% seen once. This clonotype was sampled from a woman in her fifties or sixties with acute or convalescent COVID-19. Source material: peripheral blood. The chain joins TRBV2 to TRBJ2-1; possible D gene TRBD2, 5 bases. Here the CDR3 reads CASYGGFIHNEQFF. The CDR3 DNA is TGTGCCAGCTATGGCGGGTTTATCCACAATGAGCAGTTCTTC.